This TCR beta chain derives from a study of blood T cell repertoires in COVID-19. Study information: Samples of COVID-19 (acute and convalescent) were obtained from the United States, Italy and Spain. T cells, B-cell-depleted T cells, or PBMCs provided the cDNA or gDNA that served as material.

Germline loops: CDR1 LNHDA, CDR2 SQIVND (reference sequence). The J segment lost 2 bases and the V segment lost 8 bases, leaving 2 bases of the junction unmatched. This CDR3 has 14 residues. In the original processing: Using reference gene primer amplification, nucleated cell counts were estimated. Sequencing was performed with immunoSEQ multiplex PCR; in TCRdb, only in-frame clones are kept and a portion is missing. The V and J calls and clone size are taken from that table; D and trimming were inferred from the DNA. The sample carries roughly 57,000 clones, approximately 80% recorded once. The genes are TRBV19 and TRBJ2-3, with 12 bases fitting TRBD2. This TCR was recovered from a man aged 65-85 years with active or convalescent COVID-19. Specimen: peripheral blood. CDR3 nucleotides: TGTGCCAGTTCTAGCGGGAGGGACACAGATACGCAGTATTTT. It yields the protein CASSSGRDTDTQYF.